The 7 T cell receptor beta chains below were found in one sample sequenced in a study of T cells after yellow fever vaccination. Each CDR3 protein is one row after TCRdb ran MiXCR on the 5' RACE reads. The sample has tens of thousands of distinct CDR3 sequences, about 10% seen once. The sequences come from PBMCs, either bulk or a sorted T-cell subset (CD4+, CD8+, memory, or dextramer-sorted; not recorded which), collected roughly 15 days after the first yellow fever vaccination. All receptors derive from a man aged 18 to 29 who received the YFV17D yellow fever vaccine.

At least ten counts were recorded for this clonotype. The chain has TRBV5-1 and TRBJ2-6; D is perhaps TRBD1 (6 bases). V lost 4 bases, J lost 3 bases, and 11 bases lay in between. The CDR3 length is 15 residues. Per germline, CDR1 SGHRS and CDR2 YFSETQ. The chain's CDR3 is CASSKHRDGANVLTF. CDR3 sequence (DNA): TGCGCCAGCAGCAAACACAGGGATGGGGCCAACGTCCTGACTTTC. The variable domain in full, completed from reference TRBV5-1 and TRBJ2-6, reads KAGVTQTPRYLIKTRGQQVTLSCSPISGHRSVSWYQQTPGQGLQFLFEYFSETQRNKGNFPGRFSGRQFSNSRSEMNVSTLELGDSALYLCASSKHRDGANVLTFGAGSRLTVL.

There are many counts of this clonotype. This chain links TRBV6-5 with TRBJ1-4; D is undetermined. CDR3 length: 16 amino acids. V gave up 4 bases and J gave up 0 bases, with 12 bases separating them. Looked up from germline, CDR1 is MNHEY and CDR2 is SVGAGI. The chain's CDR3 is CASSSTGYATNEKLFF. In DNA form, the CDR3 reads TGTGCCAGCAGTTCCACCGGATATGCAACTAATGAAAAACTGTTTTTT.

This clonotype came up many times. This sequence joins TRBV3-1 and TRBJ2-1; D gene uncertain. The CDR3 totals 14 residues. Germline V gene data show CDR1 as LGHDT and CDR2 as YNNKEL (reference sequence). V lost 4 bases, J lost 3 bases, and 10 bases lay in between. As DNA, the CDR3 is TGTGCCAGCAGCCCGAGGCCTAACTACAATGAGCAGTTCTTC. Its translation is CASSPRPNYNEQFF.

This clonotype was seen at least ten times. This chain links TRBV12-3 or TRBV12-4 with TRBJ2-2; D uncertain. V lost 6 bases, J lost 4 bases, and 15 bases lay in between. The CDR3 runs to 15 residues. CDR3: CASRPRFVSTGELFF. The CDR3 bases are TGTGCCAGCAGGCCTCGTTTCGTGTCCACCGGGGAGCTGTTTTTT.

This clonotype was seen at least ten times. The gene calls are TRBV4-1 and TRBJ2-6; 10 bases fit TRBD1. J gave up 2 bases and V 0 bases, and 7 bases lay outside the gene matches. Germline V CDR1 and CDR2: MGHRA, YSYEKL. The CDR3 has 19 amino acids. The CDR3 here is CASSQDPGQGIPGANVLTF. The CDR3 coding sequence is TGCGCCAGCAGCCAAGATCCGGGACAGGGGATACCTGGGGCCAACGTCCTGACTTTC.

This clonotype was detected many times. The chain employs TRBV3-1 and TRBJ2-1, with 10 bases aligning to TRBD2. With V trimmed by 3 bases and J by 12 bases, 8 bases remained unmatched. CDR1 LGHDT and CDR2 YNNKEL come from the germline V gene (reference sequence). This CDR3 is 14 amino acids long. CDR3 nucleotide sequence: TGTGCCAGCAGCCAGCCCCTAGCGGGGGCCGGGCAGTTCTTC. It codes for CASSQPLAGAGQFF.

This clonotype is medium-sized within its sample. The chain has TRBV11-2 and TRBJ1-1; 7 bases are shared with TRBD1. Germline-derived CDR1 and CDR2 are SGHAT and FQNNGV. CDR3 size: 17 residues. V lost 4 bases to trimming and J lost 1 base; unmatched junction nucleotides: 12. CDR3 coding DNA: TGTGCCAGCAGCTCCCCAGGGGGTACGGCAAGGAACACTGAAGCTTTCTTT. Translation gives CASSSPGGTARNTEAFF.